Shown below are 27 T cell receptor beta chains from a single sample sequenced in a study of T cells after yellow fever vaccination. TCRdb re-called the 5' RACE reads with MiXCR, one entry per CDR3 protein. This table holds 250,000 to 300,000 distinct CDR3 sequences, about 5.2% found once. The source was CD4+ T cells sorted from PBMCs, collected on the day of the yellow fever booster vaccination. These TCRs come from a young man who received the YFV17D yellow fever vaccine.

This clonotype came up many times. The chain combines TRBV18 with TRBJ1-4; TRBD1 agrees at 8 bases. The CDR3 runs to 15 residues. Germline CDR1 KGHSH, CDR2 LQKENI. With 5 bases clipped from V and 8 bases from J, the junction kept 10 bases outside the gene matches. CDR3 protein: CASSTDRGSGEKLFF. In DNA, the CDR3 is TGTGCCAGCTCAACAGACAGGGGTTCGGGCGAAAAACTGTTTTTT.

This clonotype has only a few counts. CDR3 sequence reads: CASRLAGGVNIQYF. In nucleotides, the CDR3 is TGTGCCAGCAGGCTCGCGGGGGGGGTAAACATTCAGTACTTC. J is TRBJ2-4 and V is TRBV12-3 or TRBV12-4, with 9 positions matching TRBD2. This CDR3 is 14 amino acids long. The trim removed 6 bases at V and 6 bases at J, leaving 6 bases unmatched.

This clonotype has just a few counts. The chain joins TRBV3-1 to TRBJ1-1; 9 bases map to TRBD1. Germline values: CDR1 LGHDT, CDR2 YNNKEL (reference sequence). V lost 4 bases to trimming and J lost 5 bases; unmatched junction nucleotides: 8. The CDR3 extends over 15 amino acids. CDR3 DNA: TGTGCCAGCAGCCTACCCGGGACAGGGTCGACTGAAGCTTTCTTT. Its protein is CASSLPGTGSTEAFF.

This clonotype has more than one count but fewer than ten. The J gene is TRBJ1-5, the V gene TRBV12-3 or TRBV12-4; D gene ambiguous. CDR3 length equals 13 residues. Trimming left V 5 bases short and J 5 bases short, with 10 bases between. The CDR3 nucleotides are TGTGCCAGCAGTACAACGAAGCATCAGCCCCAGCATTTT. Translating gives CASSTTKHQPQHF.

The rearrangement uses TRBV3-1 and TRBJ2-7; D may be TRBD2 (5 bases). The CDR3 extends over 16 amino acids. Germline V gives CDR1 LGHDT, CDR2 YNNKEL (reference sequence). V shed 0 bases and J shed 3 bases, with 15 bases lying between them. The chain's CDR3 is CASSQEDPGFDYEQYF. The DNA for the CDR3 is TGTGCCAGCAGCCAAGAGGACCCGGGATTTGACTACGAGCAGTACTTC.

This clonotype was recorded many times. V and J are TRBV7-2 and TRBJ2-5; 7 nucleotides align to TRBD1. The CDR3 has 14 residues. J gave up 1 base and V 5 bases, and 4 bases lay outside the gene matches. CDR1 SGHTA and CDR2 FQGNSA come from the germline V gene. CDR3 nucleotides: TGTGCCAGCAGCCTTGGGACAGTCCAAGAGACCCAGTACTTC. Amino acids: CASSLGTVQETQYF.

This clonotype was recorded at least ten times. V and J are TRBV5-1 and TRBJ2-2, with 13 bases fitting TRBD2. V was clipped by 5 bases and J by 6 bases; unmatched bases: 7. CDR1 is SGHRS and CDR2 is YFSETQ in the germline V gene. CDR3 length: 16 amino acids. The CDR3 protein is CASSSPGLAGPGELFF. The CDR3 DNA is TGCGCCAGCAGTTCTCCGGGACTAGCGGGGCCCGGGGAGCTGTTTTTT.

This clonotype was counted only a few times. The chain employs TRBV12-3 or TRBV12-4 and TRBJ1-1; D uncertain. The V end was cut by 6 bases, the J end by 9 bases, with 11 bases between. This CDR3 has 11 residues. The CDR3 coding sequence is TGTGCCAGCAGCCCCCGGGGTAAAGCTTTCTTT. This sequence encodes CASSPRGKAFF.

This clonotype appeared a few times. The chain joins TRBV16 to TRBJ1-1, with TRBD1 as a possible D gene (5 bases). The CDR3 spans 13 residues. V was pared by 0 bases and J by 5 bases, with 7 bases between. Per germline, CDR1 KGHSY and CDR2 FQNENV. This chain's CDR3 is CASSQSGGTEAFF. Written as DNA, the CDR3 is TGTGCCAGCAGCCAATCGGGGGGGACTGAAGCTTTCTTT.

The gene calls are TRBV9 and TRBJ2-3, with a possible D match to TRBD2 (5 bases). The CDR3 length is 13 residues. Germline V CDR1 and CDR2: SGDLS, YYNGEE. Trimming took 3 bases from V and 10 from J, leaving 15 bases between them. The CDR3 is CASSADAGAAQYF. CDR3 sequence (DNA): TGTGCCAGCAGCGCAGACGCGGGTGCGGCGCAGTATTTT.

The chain combines TRBV7-9 with TRBJ1-6, with D perhaps TRBD1 (6 bases). With 5 bases removed from V and 10 bases from J, the gap between germline ends came to 12 bases. Germline CDR1 reads SEHNR; CDR2 reads FQNEAQ (reference sequence). There are 13 residues in the CDR3. CDR3 sequence: CASSPTGQSPLHF. The CDR3 DNA follows: TGTGCCAGCAGCCCCACAGGGCAATCACCCCTCCACTTT. Combining the CDR3 with reference TRBV7-9 and TRBJ1-6 gives the whole variable domain DTGVSQNPRHKITKRGQNVTFRCDPISEHNRLYWYRQTLGQGPEFLTYFQNEAQLEKSRLLSDRFSAERPKGSFSTLEIQRTEQGDSAMYLCASSPTGQSPLHFGNGTRLTVT.

In its sample, this clonotype was seen a few times. One end of the junction fails to match germline, which may point to a read error. V is TRBV7-9 and J is TRBJ2-3, with D perhaps assigned TRBD1 or TRBD2 (6 bases each). Germline assignment: CDR1 SEHNR and CDR2 FQNEAQ (reference sequence). The CDR3 runs to 14 residues. The CDR3 sequence: CASTLTGAADTQYF. Here the CDR3 DNA reads TGTGCCAGCACCTTAACGGGGGCTGCAGATACGCAGTATTTT.

This clonotype was observed a few times. This chain joins TRBV11-2 and TRBJ1-2; no clear D gene. Germline V lookup: CDR1 SGHAT, CDR2 FQNNGV. Trimming removed 7 bases from V and 1 base from J, with 13 bases in between. This CDR3 has 14 amino acids. The DNA for the CDR3 is TGTGCCAGCATCACCGCCCGGGTTAACTATGGCTACACCTTC. Its translation is CASITARVNYGYTF.

This clonotype came up many times. The rearrangement uses TRBV5-1 and TRBJ2-5, with a tentative D call TRBD2 (7 bases). Looked up from germline, CDR1 is SGHRS and CDR2 is YFSETQ. This CDR3 has 14 amino acids. Trimming cost V 2 bases and J 5 bases, with 13 bases left between them. CDR3 sequence reads: CASSFAGAKETQYF. The CDR3 region has the DNA TGCGCCAGCAGCTTTGCGGGGGCAAAGGAGACCCAGTACTTC.

V usage is TRBV3-1 and J usage is TRBJ2-2; 7 bases agree with TRBD1. The CDR3 contains 15 residues. V gave up 6 bases and J gave up 3 bases; unmatched junction bases: 7. The germline V gene encodes CDR1 LGHDT and CDR2 YNNKEL (reference sequence). The CDR3 region has the DNA TGTGCCAGCAGTCCCCGGGACAGATACACCGGGGAGCTGTTTTTT. Translating gives CASSPRDRYTGELFF.

This clonotype was counted at least ten times. The CDR3 loop reads CASSPGAIGSDTQYF. In DNA, the CDR3 is TGTGCCAGCAGCCCGGGGGCCATCGGAAGTGATACGCAGTATTTT. This chain links TRBV3-1 with TRBJ2-3; D may be TRBD1 or TRBD2 (6 bases each). The CDR3 covers 15 residues. Looked up from germline, CDR1 is LGHDT and CDR2 is YNNKEL (reference sequence). V was clipped by 4 bases and J by 6 bases, with 17 bases between them.

This clonotype has at least ten counts. J is TRBJ2-5 and V is TRBV5-5, with 8 bases fitting TRBD1. Trimming cost V 0 bases and J 5 bases; bases outside gene matches: 9. Germline V gene data show CDR1 as SGHKS and CDR2 as YYEKEE (reference sequence). The CDR3 runs 16 residues. CDR3 loop: CASSLALSTGDETQYF. DNA for the CDR3: TGTGCCAGCAGCTTGGCGCTATCGACAGGGGATGAGACCCAGTACTTC.

This clonotype was observed many times. The chain is built from TRBV5-1 and TRBJ2-7; D might be TRBD1 or TRBD2, each matching 7 bases. The CDR3 length is 14 residues. Trimming cost V 6 bases and J 0 bases, with 13 bases left between them. CDR1 is SGHRS and CDR2 is YFSETQ in the germline V gene. The CDR3 loop is CASNPRGGSYEQYF. CDR3 nucleotides: TGCGCCAGCAACCCCAGGGGGGGCTCCTACGAGCAGTACTTC.

This clonotype showed up just a few times. The chain uses TRBV5-1 and TRBJ2-7; the D gene is possibly TRBD1 (6 bases). This CDR3 has 14 residues. Trimming pared 3 bases from V and 9 bases from J, leaving 19 bases between. Germline V gene data show CDR1 as SGHRS and CDR2 as YFSETQ. The chain's CDR3 is CASSCPGHRVGQYV. CDR3 DNA: TGCGCCAGCAGCTGTCCGGGACACAGGGTGGGGCAGTACGTC.

This clonotype has only a few counts. The chain employs TRBV9 and TRBJ1-1; tentatively, D is TRBD1 (6 bases). The CDR3 extends over 15 amino acids. V gave up 3 bases and J gave up 6 bases, with 18 bases separating them. Germline V gene sequence: CDR1 SGDLS, CDR2 YYNGEE. The CDR3 here is CASSAQGPSSAEAFF. The CDR3 nucleotides read TGTGCCAGCAGCGCACAGGGACCGTCAAGCGCTGAAGCTTTCTTT.

This clonotype turned up a few times. The gene calls are TRBV7-2 and TRBJ2-3; 9 bases match TRBD2. V was clipped by 7 bases and J by 2 bases; unmatched bases: 7. Germline V gene lookup returns CDR1 SGHTA and CDR2 FQGNSA. This CDR3 is built from 15 residues. The CDR3 nucleotides are TGTGCCAGCATAAAGCGGGGGGAAGTCACAGATACGCAGTATTTT. Residues: CASIKRGEVTDTQYF.

This clonotype was observed many times. The chain recombines TRBV28 with TRBJ2-3; the D gene is possibly TRBD2 (5 bases). Trimming removed 7 bases at V and 4 bases at J, with 18 bases between. The CDR3 covers 15 residues. In germline, CDR1 is MDHEN, CDR2 SYDVKM. CDR3 coding DNA: TGTGCCAGCACCCTAGCTGTTGGGGTGGCAGATACGCAGTATTTT. The encoded protein is CASTLAVGVADTQYF.

This clonotype was seen a few times. The chain carries TRBV19 and TRBJ1-5; D is perhaps TRBD1 (6 bases). CDR3 length: 16 residues. The germline V gene has CDR1 LNHDA and CDR2 SQIVND (reference sequence). Trimming took 6 bases from V and 3 from J, leaving 18 bases between them. CDR3 sequence reads: CASRKLWTESNQPQHF. CDR3 in DNA: TGTGCCAGTAGGAAGCTATGGACAGAGTCCAATCAGCCCCAGCATTTT.

In this sample, this clonotype turned up a few times. The chain links TRBV5-1 to TRBJ1-1; tentative D call: TRBD1 (6 bases). CDR1 is SGHRS and CDR2 is YFSETQ in the germline V gene. This CDR3 has 14 amino acids. The germline V and J ends were trimmed by 0 bases and 5 bases, with 11 bases remaining between them. CDR3 protein: CASSLGTGQTEAFF. The CDR3 DNA reads as TGCGCCAGCAGCTTGGGTACAGGGCAAACTGAAGCTTTCTTT.

This clonotype was recorded at least ten times. The chain joins TRBV7-9 to TRBJ2-3; 8 nucleotides agree with TRBD2. CDR3 length: 14 amino acids. The germline V gene has CDR1 SEHNR and CDR2 FQNEAQ (reference sequence). Trimming at V came to 8 bases and at J to 5 bases, leaving 9 bases not matched to a gene. CDR3 DNA: TGTGCCAGCCTACTAGCGGCCCCAGTAGATACGCAGTATTTT. Translation gives CASLLAAPVDTQYF. Using reference TRBV7-9 and TRBJ2-3 for the parts outside the CDR3, the full variable domain is DTGVSQNPRHKITKRGQNVTFRCDPISEHNRLYWYRQTLGQGPEFLTYFQNEAQLEKSRLLSDRFSAERPKGSFSTLEIQRTEQGDSAMYLCASLLAAPVDTQYFGPGTRLTVL.

This clonotype was counted between two and nine times. The genes are TRBV20-1 and TRBJ2-6, with no clear D. Germline values: CDR1 DFQATT, CDR2 SNEGSKA (reference sequence). Trimming removed 3 bases from V and 4 bases from J, with 13 bases in between. The CDR3 spans 15 residues. Here the CDR3 reads CSARNFRSGANVLTF. The CDR3 DNA sequence: TGCAGTGCTAGGAATTTCCGTTCCGGGGCCAACGTCCTGACTTTC.

This clonotype has more than one count but fewer than ten. The V gene is TRBV14, the J gene TRBJ2-3; 10 bases fit TRBD2. Per germline, CDR1 SGHDN and CDR2 FVKESK. The CDR3 is 16 amino acids. The J segment lost 4 bases and the V segment lost 4 bases, leaving 8 bases of the junction unmatched. The CDR3 DNA reads TGTGCCAGCAGCCTTCTTAGCGGGGGGACTCCAGATACGCAGTATTTT. Its protein product is CASSLLSGGTPDTQYF.